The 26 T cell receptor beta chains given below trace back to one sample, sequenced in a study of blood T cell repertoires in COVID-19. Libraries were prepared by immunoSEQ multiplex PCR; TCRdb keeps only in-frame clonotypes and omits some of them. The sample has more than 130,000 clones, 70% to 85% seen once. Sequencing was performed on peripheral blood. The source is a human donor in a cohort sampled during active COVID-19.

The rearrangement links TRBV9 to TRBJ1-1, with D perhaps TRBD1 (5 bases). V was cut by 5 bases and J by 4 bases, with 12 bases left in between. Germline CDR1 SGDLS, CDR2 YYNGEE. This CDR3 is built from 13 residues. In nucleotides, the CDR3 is TGTGCCAGCAGTCAGGGAGGTGGCACTGAAGCTTTCTTT. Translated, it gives CASSQGGGTEAFF. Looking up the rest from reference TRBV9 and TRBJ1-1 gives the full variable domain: DSGVTQTPKHLITATGQRVTLRCSPRSGDLSVYWYQQSLDQGLQFLIQYYNGEERAKGNILERFSAQQFPDLHSELNLSSLELGDSALYFCASSQGGGTEAFFGQGTRLTVV.

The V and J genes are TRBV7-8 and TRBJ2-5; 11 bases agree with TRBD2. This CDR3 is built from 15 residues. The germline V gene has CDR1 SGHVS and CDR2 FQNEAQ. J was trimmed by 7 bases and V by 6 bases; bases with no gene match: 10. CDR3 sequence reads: CASRGTSGSPGTQYF. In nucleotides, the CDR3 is TGTGCCAGCAGGGGGACTAGCGGTTCCCCCGGGACCCAGTACTTC.

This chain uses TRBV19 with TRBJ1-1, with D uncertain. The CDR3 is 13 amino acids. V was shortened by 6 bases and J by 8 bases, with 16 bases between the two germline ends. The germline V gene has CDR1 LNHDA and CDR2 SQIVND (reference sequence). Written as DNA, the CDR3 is TGTGCCAGTAGCCAGGCCTTGACGGCAGAAGCTTTCTTT. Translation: CASSQALTAEAFF.

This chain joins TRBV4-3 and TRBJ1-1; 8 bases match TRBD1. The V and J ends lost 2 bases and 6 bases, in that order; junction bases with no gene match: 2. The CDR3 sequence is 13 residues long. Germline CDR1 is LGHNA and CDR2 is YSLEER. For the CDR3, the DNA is TGCGCCAGCAGCCAACTACAGGGGGCTGAAGCTTTCTTT. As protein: CASSQLQGAEAFF.

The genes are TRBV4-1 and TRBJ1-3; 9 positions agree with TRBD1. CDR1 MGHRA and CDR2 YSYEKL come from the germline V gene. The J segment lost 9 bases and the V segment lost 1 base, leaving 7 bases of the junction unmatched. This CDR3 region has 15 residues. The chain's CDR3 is CASSQALQGASTIYF. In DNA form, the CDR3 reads TGCGCCAGCAGCCAAGCTTTACAGGGGGCGAGCACCATATATTTT.

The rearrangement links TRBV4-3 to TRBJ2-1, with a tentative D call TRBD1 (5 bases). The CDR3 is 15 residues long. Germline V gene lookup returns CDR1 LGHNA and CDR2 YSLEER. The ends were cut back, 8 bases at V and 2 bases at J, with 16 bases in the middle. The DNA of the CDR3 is TGCGCCAGCGCTTCGTATGGACAAGCCTACAATGAGCAGTTCTTC. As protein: CASASYGQAYNEQFF.

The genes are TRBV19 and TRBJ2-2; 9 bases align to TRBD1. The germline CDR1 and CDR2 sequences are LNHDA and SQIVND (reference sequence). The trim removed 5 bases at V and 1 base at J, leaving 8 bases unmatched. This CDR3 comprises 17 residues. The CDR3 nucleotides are TGTGCCAGTAGTCCGGCGACAGGGGGGAGGAACACCGGGGAGCTGTTTTTT. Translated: CASSPATGGRNTGELFF.

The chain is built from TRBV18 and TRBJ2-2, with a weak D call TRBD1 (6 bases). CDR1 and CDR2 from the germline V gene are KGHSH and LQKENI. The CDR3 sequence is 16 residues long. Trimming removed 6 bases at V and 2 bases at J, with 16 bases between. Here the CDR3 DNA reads TGTGCCAGCTCGCCCCCGACAGGTCTCAACACCGGGGAGCTGTTTTTT. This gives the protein CASSPPTGLNTGELFF.

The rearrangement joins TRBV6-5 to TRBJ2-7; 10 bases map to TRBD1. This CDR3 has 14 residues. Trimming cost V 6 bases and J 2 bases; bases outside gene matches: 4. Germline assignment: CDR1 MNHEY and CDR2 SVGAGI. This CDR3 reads CASRGTGVTYEQYF. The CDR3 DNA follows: TGTGCCAGCAGGGGGACAGGGGTAACCTACGAGCAGTACTTC.

The CDR3 DNA reads TGTGCCAGCAGTTTAAGGGGCGTTAGCACTGAAGCTTTCTTT. Residues: CASSLRGVSTEAFF. The gene calls are TRBV28 and TRBJ1-1; possible D gene TRBD1, 5 bases. Germline V gene data show CDR1 as MDHEN and CDR2 as SYDVKM. V lost 2 bases to trimming and J lost 4 bases, with 11 bases between them. The CDR3 totals 14 residues. The variable domain in full, with the rest retrieved from reference TRBV28 and TRBJ1-1, is DVKVTQSSRYLVKRTGEKVFLECVQDMDHENMFWYRQDPGLGLRLIYFSYDVKMKEKGDIPEGYSVSREKKERFSLILESASTNQTSMYLCASSLRGVSTEAFFGQGTRLTVV.

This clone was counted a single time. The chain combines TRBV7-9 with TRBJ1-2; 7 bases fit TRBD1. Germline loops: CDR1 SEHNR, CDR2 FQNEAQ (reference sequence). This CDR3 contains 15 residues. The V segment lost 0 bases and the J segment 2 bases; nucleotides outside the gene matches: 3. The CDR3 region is CASSLAAGGNYGYTF. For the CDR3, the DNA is TGTGCCAGCAGCTTAGCGGCAGGGGGAAACTATGGCTACACCTTC. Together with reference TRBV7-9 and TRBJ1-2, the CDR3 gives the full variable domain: DTGVSQNPRHKITKRGQNVTFRCDPISEHNRLYWYRQTLGQGPEFLTYFQNEAQLEKSRLLSDRFSAERPKGSFSTLEIQRTEQGDSAMYLCASSLAAGGNYGYTFGSGTRLTVV.

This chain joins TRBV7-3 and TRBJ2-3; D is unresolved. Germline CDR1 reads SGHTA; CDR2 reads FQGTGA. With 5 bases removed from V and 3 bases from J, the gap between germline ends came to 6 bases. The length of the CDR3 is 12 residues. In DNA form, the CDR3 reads TGTGCCAGCAGCCCCGGGACAGATACGCAGTATTTT. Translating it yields CASSPGTDTQYF. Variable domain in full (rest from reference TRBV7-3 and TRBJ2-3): GAGVSQTPSNKVTEKGKYVELRCDPISGHTALYWYRQSLGQGPEFLIYFQGTGAADDSGLPNDRFFAVRPEGSVSTLKIQRTERGDSAVYLCASSPGTDTQYFGPGTRLTVL.

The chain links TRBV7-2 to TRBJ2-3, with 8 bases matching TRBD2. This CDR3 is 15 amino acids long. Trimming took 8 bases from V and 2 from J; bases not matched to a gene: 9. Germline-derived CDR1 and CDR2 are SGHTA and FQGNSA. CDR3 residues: CASAPGRGATDTQYF. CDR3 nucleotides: TGTGCCAGCGCCCCGGGGCGGGGGGCCACAGATACGCAGTATTTT.

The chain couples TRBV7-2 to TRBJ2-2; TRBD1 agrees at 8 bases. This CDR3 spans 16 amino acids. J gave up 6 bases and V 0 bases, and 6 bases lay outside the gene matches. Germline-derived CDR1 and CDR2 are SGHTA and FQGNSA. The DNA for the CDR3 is TGTGCCAGCAGCTTAGCGCTGGCAGGGGGCGCCGGGGAGCTGTTTTTT. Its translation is CASSLALAGGAGELFF. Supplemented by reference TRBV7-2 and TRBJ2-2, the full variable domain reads GAGVSQSPSNKVTEKGKDVELRCDPISGHTALYWYRQSLGQGLEFLIYFQGNSAPDKSGLPSDRFSAERTGGSVSTLTIQRTQQEDSAVYLCASSLALAGGAGELFFGEGSRLTVL.

The CDR3 protein is CASSLEGGRDNTIYF. The CDR3 region has the DNA TGCGCCAGCAGCTTGGAAGGTGGGCGGGATAACACCATATATTTT. V usage is TRBV5-1 and J usage is TRBJ1-3; D is uncertain. Germline V gene sequence: CDR1 SGHRS, CDR2 YFSETQ. V lost 0 bases to trimming and J lost 7 bases, with 14 bases between them. This CDR3 region has 15 residues.

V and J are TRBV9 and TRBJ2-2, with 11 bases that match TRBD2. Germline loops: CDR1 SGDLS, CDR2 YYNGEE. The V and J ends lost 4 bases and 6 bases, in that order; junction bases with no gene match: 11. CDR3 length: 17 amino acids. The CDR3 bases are TGTGCCAGCAGCTTCTATAGCGGGGGGGCCGATTCCGGGGAGCTGTTTTTT. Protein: CASSFYSGGADSGELFF. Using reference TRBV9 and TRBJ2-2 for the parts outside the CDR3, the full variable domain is DSGVTQTPKHLITATGQRVTLRCSPRSGDLSVYWYQQSLDQGLQFLIQYYNGEERAKGNILERFSAQQFPDLHSELNLSSLELGDSALYFCASSFYSGGADSGELFFGEGSRLTVL.

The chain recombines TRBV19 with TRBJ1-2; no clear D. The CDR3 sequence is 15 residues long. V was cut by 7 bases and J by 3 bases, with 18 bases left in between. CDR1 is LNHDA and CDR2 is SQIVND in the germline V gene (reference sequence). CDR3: CASTPSGDVHYGYTF. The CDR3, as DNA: TGTGCCAGTACTCCTAGCGGGGATGTACACTATGGCTACACCTTC.

CDR3 protein: CASSLDSGKTQYF. CDR3 nucleotides: TGTGCCAGCAGCTTAGACAGTGGAAAGACCCAGTACTTC. This sequence joins TRBV7-2 and TRBJ2-5; unclear D gene. The germline V gene has CDR1 SGHTA and CDR2 FQGNSA. The CDR3 consists of 13 residues. Between the trimmed V and J ends, which lost 1 base and 6 bases, there was a span of 9 bases.

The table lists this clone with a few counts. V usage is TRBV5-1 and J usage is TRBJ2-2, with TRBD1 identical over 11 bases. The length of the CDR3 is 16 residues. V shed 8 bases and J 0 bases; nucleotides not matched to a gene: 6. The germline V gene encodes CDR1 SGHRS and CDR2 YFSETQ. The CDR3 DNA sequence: TGCGCCAGAATCCCGGGACAGGGGGCGAACACCGGGGAGCTGTTTTTT. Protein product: CARIPGQGANTGELFF.

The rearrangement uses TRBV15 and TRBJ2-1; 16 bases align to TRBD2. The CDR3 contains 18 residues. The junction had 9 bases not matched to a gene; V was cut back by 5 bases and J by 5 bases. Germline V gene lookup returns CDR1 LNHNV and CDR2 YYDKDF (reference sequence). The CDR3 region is CATSPRPGTSGGDNEQFF. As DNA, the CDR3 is TGTGCCACCAGCCCCCGTCCCGGGACTAGCGGGGGGGACAATGAGCAGTTCTTC.

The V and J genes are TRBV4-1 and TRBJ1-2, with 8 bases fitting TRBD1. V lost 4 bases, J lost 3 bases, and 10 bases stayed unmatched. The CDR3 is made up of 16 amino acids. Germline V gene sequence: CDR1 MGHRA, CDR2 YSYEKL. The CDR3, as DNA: TGCGCCAGCAGCCGAGAGGACAGGGAGAGCTACTATGGCTACACCTTC. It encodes CASSREDRESYYGYTF.

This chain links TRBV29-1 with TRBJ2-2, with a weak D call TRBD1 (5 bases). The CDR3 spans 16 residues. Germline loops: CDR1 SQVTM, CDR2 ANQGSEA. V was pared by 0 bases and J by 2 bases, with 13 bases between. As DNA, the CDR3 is TGCAGCGTTGAAGAGGTGGGCAGGGCCAACACCGGGGAGCTGTTTTTT. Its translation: CSVEEVGRANTGELFF.

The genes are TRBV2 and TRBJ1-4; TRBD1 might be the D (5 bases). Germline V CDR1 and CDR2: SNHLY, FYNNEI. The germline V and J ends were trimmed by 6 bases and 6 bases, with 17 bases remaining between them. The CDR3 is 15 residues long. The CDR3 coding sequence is TGTGCCAGCAGAAGTGGGAACAGGCCCTATGAAAAACTGTTTTTT. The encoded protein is CASRSGNRPYEKLFF. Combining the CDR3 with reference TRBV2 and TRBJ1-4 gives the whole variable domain EPEVTQTPSHQVTQMGQEVILRCVPISNHLYFYWYRQILGQKVEFLVSFYNNEISEKSEIFDDQFSVERPDGSNFTLKIRSTKLEDSAMYFCASRSGNRPYEKLFFGSGTQLSVL.

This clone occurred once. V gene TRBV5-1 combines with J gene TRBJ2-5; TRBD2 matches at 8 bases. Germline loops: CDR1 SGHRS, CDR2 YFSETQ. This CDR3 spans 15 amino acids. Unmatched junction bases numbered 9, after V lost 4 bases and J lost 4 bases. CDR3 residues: CASSPGLAGGETQYF. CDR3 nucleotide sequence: TGCGCCAGCAGCCCCGGACTAGCTGGGGGAGAGACCCAGTACTTC.

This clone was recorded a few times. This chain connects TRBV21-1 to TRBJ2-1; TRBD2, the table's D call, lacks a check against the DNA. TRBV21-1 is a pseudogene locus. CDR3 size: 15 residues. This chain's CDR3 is CASSKGTCSYNEQFF. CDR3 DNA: TGTGCCAGCAGCAAGGGGACTTGCTCCTACAATGAGCAGTTCTTC.

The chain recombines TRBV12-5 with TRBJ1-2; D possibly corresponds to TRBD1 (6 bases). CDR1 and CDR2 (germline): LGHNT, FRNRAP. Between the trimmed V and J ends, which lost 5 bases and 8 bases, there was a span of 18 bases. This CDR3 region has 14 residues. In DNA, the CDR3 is TGTGCTAGTGGTCCTGATGCAGGGGTTAAAGGCTACACCTTC. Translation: CASGPDAGVKGYTF.